The 10 T cell receptor beta chains below were found in one sample sequenced in a study of shared clonotypes between healthy human individuals. Selected positively for CCR7 and CD45RO-negative, naive CD8 cells excluded terminally differentiated effector memory CD45RA+ cells. The table came from immunoSEQ multiplex PCR; TCRdb's copy has only in-frame clones and leaves some out. The table records around 2,000,000 clones, approximately 94% of them present only once. Sequencing input: naive CD8+ T cells sorted from blood. The origin of the receptors is a man aged 18 to 30 in good health.

In the case of this clone: Different DNA sequences within this sample yield the same CDR3. The chain couples TRBV4-3 to TRBJ2-7; TRBD2 matches 7 bases. The germline CDR1 and CDR2 sequences are LGHNA and YSLEER. The V segment lost 3 bases and the J segment 2 bases; nucleotides outside the gene matches: 7. The length of the CDR3 is 15 residues. The CDR3 coding sequence is TGCGCCAGCAGCCAGGGCTTGGCGGGAGCCTACGAGCAGTACTTC. Its translation is CASSQGLAGAYEQYF.

To note about this clone: The same CDR3 arises from other DNA sequences in this sample as well. The rearrangement uses TRBV19 and TRBJ2-3, with no clear D. Germline assignment: CDR1 LNHDA and CDR2 SQIVND (reference sequence). Trimming cost V 3 bases and J 0 bases, with 10 bases left between them. CDR3 length: 15 amino acids. CDR3 region: CASSITGASTDTQYF. The CDR3 DNA sequence: TGTGCCAGTAGTATCACGGGTGCTAGCACAGATACGCAGTATTTT.

This clone was recorded once. J is TRBJ2-1 and V is TRBV4-3; D is uncertain. Germline CDR1 reads LGHNA; CDR2 reads YSLEER. This CDR3 has 15 residues. The V end was cut by 0 bases, the J end by 3 bases, with 9 bases between. DNA of the CDR3: TGCGCCAGCAGCCAAGAAGGAGTGTTCTACAATGAGCAGTTCTTC. Its translation is CASSQEGVFYNEQFF.

Worth noting for this clone: In the same sample, other DNA sequences code for this CDR3. The chain combines TRBV13 with TRBJ2-3, with TRBD2 matching over 10 bases. The trim removed 4 bases at V and 2 bases at J, leaving 3 bases unmatched. This CDR3 has 15 residues. The germline V gene encodes CDR1 PRHDT and CDR2 FYEKMQ (reference sequence). The CDR3 reads CASSSLAGATDTQYF. The CDR3 DNA sequence: TGTGCCAGCAGCTCCCTAGCGGGGGCCACAGATACGCAGTATTTT.

The rearrangement links TRBV9 to TRBJ2-4, with D hard to call. The CDR3 consists of 16 residues. V was trimmed by 0 bases and J by 0 bases, leaving 10 bases between them. Germline V gene sequence: CDR1 SGDLS, CDR2 YYNGEE. The CDR3 here is CASSVGADLAKNIQYF. CDR3 nucleotides: TGTGCCAGCAGCGTAGGGGCAGACCTAGCCAAAAACATTCAGTACTTC.

V is TRBV10-3 and J is TRBJ2-1; no clear D gene. Trimming left V 0 bases short and J 1 base short, with 13 bases between. The CDR3 contains 17 residues. CDR1 ENHRY and CDR2 SYGVKD come from the germline V gene. The CDR3 here is CAISESLNSLSYNEQFF. CDR3 nucleotide sequence: TGTGCCATCAGTGAGTCTCTGAACAGCCTTTCCTACAATGAGCAGTTCTTC.

Concerning this clone itself: This specimen includes other DNA sequences encoding the same CDR3. The chain employs TRBV27 and TRBJ2-3, with 9 nucleotides matching TRBD2. Germline V CDR1 and CDR2: MNHEY, SMNVEV (reference sequence). The CDR3 length is 15 residues. The trim removed 3 bases at V and 0 bases at J, leaving 1 base unmatched. The CDR3 loop is CASSLLAGSTDTQYF. CDR3 DNA sequence: TGTGCCAGCAGTTTGCTAGCGGGGAGCACAGATACGCAGTATTTT.

The genes are TRBV9 and TRBJ2-1; D might be TRBD1 or TRBD2, each matching 6 bases. V lost 0 bases and J 7 bases, leaving 17 bases between the germline ends. Germline V gene lookup returns CDR1 SGDLS and CDR2 YYNGEE. This CDR3 contains 16 residues. The CDR3 nucleotides read TGTGCCAGCAGCGTAGAGGGGGGACTCGTCCTGAATGAGCAGTTCTTC. Translation: CASSVEGGLVLNEQFF.

The J gene is TRBJ2-7, the V gene TRBV9; TRBD1 matches 7 bases. The CDR3 sequence is 14 residues long. Germline lookup yields CDR1 SGDLS and CDR2 YYNGEE. J was trimmed by 5 bases and V by 0 bases; bases with no gene match: 5. The CDR3 DNA reads as TGTGCCAGCAGCGTAGGACAGGGCCTAAACGAGCAGTACTTC. Its translation is CASSVGQGLNEQYF.

The rearrangement links TRBV10-2 to TRBJ1-6; unclear D gene. Deletions cut 3 bases from V and 7 bases from J, with 7 bases between. The germline V gene has CDR1 WSHSY and CDR2 SAAADI. This CDR3 comprises 13 residues. The CDR3 DNA sequence: TGCGCCAGCAGTGACACGCACAATTCACCCCTCCACTTT. Amino acid sequence: CASSDTHNSPLHF.